This T cell receptor beta chain emerged from a study of T cells after yellow fever vaccination (dated by TCRdb to the late 2010s). About the full investigation: The SMART-Seq v4 Ultra Low Input RNA kit was used to prepare libraries from fractions with low cell numbers. Bulk TCR alpha and beta repertoires were sequenced longitudinally to track T-cell clones before and after primary and booster YFV17D yellow fever vaccination. The cohort comprised two healthy male donors, one aged 18 to 30 and one aged 30 to 40 years. Blood samples were taken at several timepoints before and after primary and secondary immunization, and bulk PBMC replicates and cell subsets were isolated.

The treatment or condition label corresponds to: live attenuated yellow fever vaccine strain. At every blood-draw timepoint, two biological replicates of bulk PBMCs were collected. A standard Ficoll-Paque protocol was used to isolate PBMCs from peripheral blood. RNA was extracted with TriZol from bulk PBMCs, CD4 and CD8 fractions, and dextramer-positive and dextramer-negative fractions. TCR cDNA was synthesized by 5'RACE template switching, which introduced a universal primer site and unique molecular identifiers. Priming for cDNA synthesis came from both the TCR alpha and TCR beta constant segments. Library amplification involved two PCR steps, and the second step added sample barcodes and sequencing adapters. Sequencing of libraries was performed on Illumina HiSeq 2500 (2x100 bp) or NovaSeq (2x150 bp). Per the source publication's procedure: Demultiplexing of reads and collapsing into UMI consensus sequences were performed with MIGEC, and V(D)J alignment was carried out with MiXCR. Clonotypes responding to the vaccine were identified with edgeR on replicate PBMC samples, with the criteria of FDR below 0.01 and a log2 fold change above 5 up to day 15. Each bulk clonotype was labeled CD4 or CD8 based on which sequenced repertoire, CD4 or CD8, contained the clonotype at higher abundance. TCRdb reprocessing: public reads trimmed at Q25 with fastp, clones called with MiXCR, in-frame beta chains kept. Rows with a matching CDR3 protein are joined into one entry that keeps the most common DNA and genes. These V and J calls originate from TCRdb's pipeline instead of the authors' own analysis. This sample comprises roughly 310,000 distinct CDR3 sequences, about 8.7% of them detected only once. The top ten constitute approximately 18% of the sample.

Broad study findings and their caveats: Compared with the primary T-cell response, the secondary T-cell response was faster but weaker, reaching its peak on day 5 rather than on day 15. The study included only two donors, which limits how far the findings can be generalized. A small fraction of clonotypes showed up in both the CD4 and CD8 compartments, probably as a result of convergent recombination. Because abundant contaminating clonotypes from the bulk population could be contained in FACS-sorted repertoires, computational filtering was required. Most clones expanded after primary vaccination (roughly 96% of CD4 and 88% of CD8) were re-detected after the booster, suggesting that broad memory maintenance occurred.

Notes on this clonotype: Its binding antigen is unknown. The record has no base qualities; no much larger clone is one base away.

The CDR3 goes from the cysteine to the phenylalanine over 15 residues. The retained sequence is limited to the CDR3, 45 bases, with the frame set at the first base. The germline V gene (reference sequence) supplies CDR1 SEHNR and CDR2 FQNEAQ. Between the V and J ends, shortened by 5 bases and 4 bases respectively, the junction contains 14 bases. The rearrangement joined TRBV7-9 to TRBJ1-4; the D gene is perhaps TRBD1, on 5 matching bases. Sequencing was performed on PBMCs, taken on the day of the first yellow fever vaccination. This receptor was obtained from a man between 18 and 35 years old who received the YFV17D yellow fever vaccine. CDR3 region: CASSGAEGNNEKLFF. The sequence in DNA is TGTGCCAGCAGCGGGGCGGAAGGGAATAATGAAAAACTGTTTTTT.